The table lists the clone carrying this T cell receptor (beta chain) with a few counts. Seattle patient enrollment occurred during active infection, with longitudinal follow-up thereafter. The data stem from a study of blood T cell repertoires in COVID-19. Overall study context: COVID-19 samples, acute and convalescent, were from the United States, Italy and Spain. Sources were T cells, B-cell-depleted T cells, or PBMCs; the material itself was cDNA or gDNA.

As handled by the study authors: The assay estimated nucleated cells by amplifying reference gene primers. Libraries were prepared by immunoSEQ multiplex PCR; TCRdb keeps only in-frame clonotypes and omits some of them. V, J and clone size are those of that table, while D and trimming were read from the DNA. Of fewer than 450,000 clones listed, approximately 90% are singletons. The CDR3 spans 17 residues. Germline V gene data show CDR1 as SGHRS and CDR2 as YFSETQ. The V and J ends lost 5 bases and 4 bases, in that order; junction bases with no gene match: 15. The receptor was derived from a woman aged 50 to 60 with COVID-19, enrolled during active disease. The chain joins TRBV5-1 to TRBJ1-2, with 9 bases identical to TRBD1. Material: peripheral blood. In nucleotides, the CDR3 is TGCGCCAGCAGTCGAACGGGACAGGGCTCGTTGAGCTATGGCTACACCTTC. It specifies CASSRTGQGSLSYGYTF.